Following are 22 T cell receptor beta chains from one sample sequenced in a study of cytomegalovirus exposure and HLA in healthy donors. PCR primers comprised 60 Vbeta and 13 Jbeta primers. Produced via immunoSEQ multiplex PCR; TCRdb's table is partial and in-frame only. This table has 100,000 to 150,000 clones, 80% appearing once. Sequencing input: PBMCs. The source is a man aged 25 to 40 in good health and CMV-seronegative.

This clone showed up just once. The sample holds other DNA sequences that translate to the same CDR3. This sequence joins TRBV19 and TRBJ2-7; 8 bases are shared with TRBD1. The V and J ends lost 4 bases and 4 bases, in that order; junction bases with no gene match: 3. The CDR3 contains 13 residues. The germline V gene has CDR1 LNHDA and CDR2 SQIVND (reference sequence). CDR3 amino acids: CASSKDREYEQYF. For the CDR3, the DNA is TGTGCCAGTAGTAAGGACAGGGAGTACGAGCAGTACTTC.

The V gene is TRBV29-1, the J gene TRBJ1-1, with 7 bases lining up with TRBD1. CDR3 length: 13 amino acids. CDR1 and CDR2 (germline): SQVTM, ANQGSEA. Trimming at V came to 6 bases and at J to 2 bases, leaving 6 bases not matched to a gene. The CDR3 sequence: CSVERQGNTEAFF. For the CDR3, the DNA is TGCAGCGTAGAACGACAGGGAAACACTGAAGCTTTCTTT.

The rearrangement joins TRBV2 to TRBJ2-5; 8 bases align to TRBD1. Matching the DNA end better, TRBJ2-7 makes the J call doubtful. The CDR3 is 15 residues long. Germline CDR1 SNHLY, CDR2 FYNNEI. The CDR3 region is CASSLIGTGRFEQYF. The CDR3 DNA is TGTGCCAGCAGCCTAATAGGGACAGGACGGTTCGAGCAGTACTTC.

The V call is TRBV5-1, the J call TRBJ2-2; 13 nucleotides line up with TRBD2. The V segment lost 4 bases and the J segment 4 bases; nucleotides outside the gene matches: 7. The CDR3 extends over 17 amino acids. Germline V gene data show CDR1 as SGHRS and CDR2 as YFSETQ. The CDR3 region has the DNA TGCGCCAGCAGCCCCAGACTAGCGGGAGGTAGCACCGGGGAGCTGTTTTTT. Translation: CASSPRLAGGSTGELFF.

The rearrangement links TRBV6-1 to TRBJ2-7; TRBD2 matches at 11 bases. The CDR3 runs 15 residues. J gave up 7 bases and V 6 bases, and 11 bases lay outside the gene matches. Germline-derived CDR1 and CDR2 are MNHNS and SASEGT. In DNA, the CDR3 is TGTGCCAGCAGCCCCCTCCTAGCGGGAGGCTCTGAGCAGTACTTC. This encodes CASSPLLAGGSEQYF.

CDR3 sequence reads: CASSFKRVVSYNEQFF. As DNA, the CDR3 is TGTGCCAGCAGCTTTAAACGGGTAGTGTCCTACAATGAGCAGTTCTTC. This chain uses TRBV13 with TRBJ2-1; D gene uncertain. Trimming removed 3 bases from V and 1 base from J, with 13 bases in between. Germline V gene lookup returns CDR1 PRHDT and CDR2 FYEKMQ (reference sequence). The CDR3 has 16 residues.

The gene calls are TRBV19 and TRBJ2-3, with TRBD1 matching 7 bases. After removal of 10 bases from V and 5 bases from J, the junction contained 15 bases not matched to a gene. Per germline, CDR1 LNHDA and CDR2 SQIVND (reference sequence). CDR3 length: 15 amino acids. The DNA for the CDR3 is TGTGCCACCGAGGGGGCAGAGTTTCCGCGAGATACGCAGTATTTT. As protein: CATEGAEFPRDTQYF.

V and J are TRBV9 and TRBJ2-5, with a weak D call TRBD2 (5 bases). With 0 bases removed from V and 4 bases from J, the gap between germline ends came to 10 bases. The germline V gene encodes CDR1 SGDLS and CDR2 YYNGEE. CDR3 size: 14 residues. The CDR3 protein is CASSVDPSRETQYF. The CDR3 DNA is TGTGCCAGCAGCGTAGACCCTAGCCGAGAGACCCAGTACTTC.

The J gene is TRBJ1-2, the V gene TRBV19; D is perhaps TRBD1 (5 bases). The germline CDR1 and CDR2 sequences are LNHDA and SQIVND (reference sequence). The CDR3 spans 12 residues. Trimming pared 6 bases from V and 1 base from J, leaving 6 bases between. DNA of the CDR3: TGTGCCAGTAGGACAGTTAACTATGGCTACACCTTC. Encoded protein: CASRTVNYGYTF.

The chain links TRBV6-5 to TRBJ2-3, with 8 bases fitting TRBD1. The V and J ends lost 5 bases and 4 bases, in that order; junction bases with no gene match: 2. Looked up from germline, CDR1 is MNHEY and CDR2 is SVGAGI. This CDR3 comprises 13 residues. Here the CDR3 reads CASSRQGSDTQYF. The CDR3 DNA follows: TGTGCCAGCAGTCGACAGGGGTCAGATACGCAGTATTTT.

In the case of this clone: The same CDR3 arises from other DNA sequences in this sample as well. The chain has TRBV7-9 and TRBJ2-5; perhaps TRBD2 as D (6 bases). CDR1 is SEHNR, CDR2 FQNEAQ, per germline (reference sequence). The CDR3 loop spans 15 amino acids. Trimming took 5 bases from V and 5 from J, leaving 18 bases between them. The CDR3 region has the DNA TGTGCCAGCAGCCCTGTGGGACTGGGGTCCGAGACCCAGTACTTC. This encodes CASSPVGLGSETQYF. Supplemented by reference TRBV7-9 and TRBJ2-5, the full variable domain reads DTGVSQNPRHKITKRGQNVTFRCDPISEHNRLYWYRQTLGQGPEFLTYFQNEAQLEKSRLLSDRFSAERPKGSFSTLEIQRTEQGDSAMYLCASSPVGLGSETQYFGPGTRLLVL.

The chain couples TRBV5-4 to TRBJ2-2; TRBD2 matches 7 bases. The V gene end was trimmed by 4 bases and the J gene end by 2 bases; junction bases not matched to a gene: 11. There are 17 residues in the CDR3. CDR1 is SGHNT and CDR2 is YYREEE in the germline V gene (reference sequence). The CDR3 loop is CASSPNPSGGNTGELFF. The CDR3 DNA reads TGTGCCAGCAGCCCAAATCCTAGCGGAGGCAACACCGGGGAGCTGTTTTTT.

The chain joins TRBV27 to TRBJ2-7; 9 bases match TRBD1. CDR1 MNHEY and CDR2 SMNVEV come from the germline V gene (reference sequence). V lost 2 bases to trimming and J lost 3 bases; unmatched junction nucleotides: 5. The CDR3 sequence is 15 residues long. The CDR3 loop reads CASSLVGTGNYEQYF. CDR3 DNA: TGTGCCAGCAGTTTAGTAGGGACAGGGAACTACGAGCAGTACTTC.

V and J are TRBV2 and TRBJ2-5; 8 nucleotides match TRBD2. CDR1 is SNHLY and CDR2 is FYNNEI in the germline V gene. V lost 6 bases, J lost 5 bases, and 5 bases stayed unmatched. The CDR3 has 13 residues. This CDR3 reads CASSGLAGETQYF. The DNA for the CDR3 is TGTGCCAGCAGCGGACTAGCCGGGGAGACCCAGTACTTC.

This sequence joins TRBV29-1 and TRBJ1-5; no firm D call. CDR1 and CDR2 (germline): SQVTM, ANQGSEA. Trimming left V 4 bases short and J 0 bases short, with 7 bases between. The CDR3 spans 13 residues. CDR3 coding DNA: TGCAGCGTTGGGCTCAATAGCAATCAGCCCCAGCATTTT. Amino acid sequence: CSVGLNSNQPQHF.

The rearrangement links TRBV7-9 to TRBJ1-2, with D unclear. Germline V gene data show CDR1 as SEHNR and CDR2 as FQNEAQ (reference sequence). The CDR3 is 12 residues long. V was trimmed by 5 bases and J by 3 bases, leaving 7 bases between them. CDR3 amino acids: CASSGEDYGYTF. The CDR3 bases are TGTGCCAGCAGCGGCGAGGACTATGGCTACACCTTC.

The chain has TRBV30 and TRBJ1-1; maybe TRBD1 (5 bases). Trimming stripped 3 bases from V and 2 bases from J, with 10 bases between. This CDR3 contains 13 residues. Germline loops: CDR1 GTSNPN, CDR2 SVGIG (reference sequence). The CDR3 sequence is CAWRSDSNTEAFF. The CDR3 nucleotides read TGTGCCTGGAGAAGTGACAGCAACACTGAAGCTTTCTTT.

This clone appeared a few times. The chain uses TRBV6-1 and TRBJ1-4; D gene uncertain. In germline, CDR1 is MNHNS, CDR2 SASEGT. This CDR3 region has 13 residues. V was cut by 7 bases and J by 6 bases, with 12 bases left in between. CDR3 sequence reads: CASNRLRDEKLFF. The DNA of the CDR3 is TGTGCCAGCAATAGACTGAGGGATGAAAAACTGTTTTTT.

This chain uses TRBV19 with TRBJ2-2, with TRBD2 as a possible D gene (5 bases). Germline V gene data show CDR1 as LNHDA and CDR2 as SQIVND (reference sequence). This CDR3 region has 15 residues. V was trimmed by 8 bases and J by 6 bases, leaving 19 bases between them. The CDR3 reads CASHRELGKSGELFF. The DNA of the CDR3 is TGTGCCAGTCACCGGGAACTAGGAAAATCCGGGGAGCTGTTTTTT.

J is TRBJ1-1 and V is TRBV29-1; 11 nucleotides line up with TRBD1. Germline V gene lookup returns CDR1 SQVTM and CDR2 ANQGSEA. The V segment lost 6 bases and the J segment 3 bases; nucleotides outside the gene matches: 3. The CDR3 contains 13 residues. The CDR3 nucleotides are TGCAGCGTGGTGGGACAGGGGGACACTGAAGCTTTCTTT. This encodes CSVVGQGDTEAFF.

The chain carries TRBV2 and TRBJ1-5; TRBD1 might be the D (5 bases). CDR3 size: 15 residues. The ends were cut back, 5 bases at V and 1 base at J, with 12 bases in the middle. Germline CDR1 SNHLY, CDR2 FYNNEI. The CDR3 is CASSYTGRSNQPQHF. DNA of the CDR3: TGTGCCAGCAGTTACACAGGTAGGAGCAATCAGCCCCAGCATTTT.

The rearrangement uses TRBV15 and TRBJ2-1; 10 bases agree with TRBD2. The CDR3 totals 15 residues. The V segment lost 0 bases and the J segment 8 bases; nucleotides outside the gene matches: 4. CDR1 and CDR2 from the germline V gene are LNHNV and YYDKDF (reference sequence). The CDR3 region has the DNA TGTGCCACCAGCAGAGAAGCGGGAGGGTTGGATGAGCAGTTCTTC. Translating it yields CATSREAGGLDEQFF.